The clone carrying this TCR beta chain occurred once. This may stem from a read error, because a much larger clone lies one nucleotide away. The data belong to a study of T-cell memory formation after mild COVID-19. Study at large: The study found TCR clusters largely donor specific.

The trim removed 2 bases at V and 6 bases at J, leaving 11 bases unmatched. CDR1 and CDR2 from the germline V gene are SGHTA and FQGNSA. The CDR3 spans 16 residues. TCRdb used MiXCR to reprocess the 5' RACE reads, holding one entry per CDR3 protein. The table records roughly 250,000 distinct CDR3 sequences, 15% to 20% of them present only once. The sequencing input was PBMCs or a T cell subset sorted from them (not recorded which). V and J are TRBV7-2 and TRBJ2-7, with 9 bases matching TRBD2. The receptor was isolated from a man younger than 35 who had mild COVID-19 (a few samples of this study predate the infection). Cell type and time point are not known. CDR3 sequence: CASSLYYGRAGGEQYF. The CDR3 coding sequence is TGTGCCAGCAGCTTATACTATGGACGAGCGGGGGGCGAGCAGTACTTC.